This T cell receptor (beta chain) was found in a study of cytomegalovirus exposure and HLA in healthy donors. About the study: A prior analysis found about 120 million unique TCR beta sequences from 150 million to 200 million T cells.

This clone was observed a few times. The antigen is undetermined. The study, taken as a whole, reports: Data from an earlier analysis indicated that most TCR beta V segments were productive either about 87% or about 30% of the time. V- and J-gene trimming of TCR beta was linked (in a later analysis) to a missense DCLRE1C variant. The study designated 150 to 200 TCR beta chains cytomegalovirus-associated.

The PCR ran on 60 Vbeta and 13 Jbeta primers. The repertoire was sequenced with immunoSEQ multiplex PCR; TCRdb's copy has only in-frame clones and lacks some. The table has roughly 120,000 clones, roughly 75% seen once. J gave up 0 bases and V 7 bases, and 5 bases lay outside the gene matches. Per germline, CDR1 SQVTM and CDR2 ANQGSEA. CDR3 length: 14 residues. The J gene is TRBJ1-2, the V gene TRBV29-1; the match to TRBD1 covers 10 bases. The TCR originated in a man aged 30 to 45 in good health and CMV-seronegative. Sequences were obtained from PBMCs. CDR3 nucleotide sequence: TGCAGCGGGGGGACAGGGGAAGCTAACTATGGCTACACCTTC. It specifies CSGGTGEANYGYTF.